One and the same sample provided the 5 T cell receptor beta chains below, sequenced in a study of early T cells in non-severe SARS-CoV-2 infection. TCRdb recomputed calls from the 5' RACE reads with MiXCR, one row per CDR3 protein. The sample holds about 71,000 distinct CDR3 sequences, 9.5% to 15% seen once. This specimen was whole blood, taken at baseline. The receptors stem from an adult who was a healthcare worker with PCR-confirmed SARS-CoV-2 infection or an uninfected control (not recorded which).

This clonotype occurred a few times. The V gene is TRBV28, the J gene TRBJ1-5; TRBD1 might be the D (6 bases). The V gene's germline CDR1 is MDHEN and CDR2 SYDVKM. The CDR3 consists of 15 residues. The germline V and J ends were trimmed by 3 bases and 3 bases, with 12 bases remaining between them. The CDR3 nucleotides are TGTGCCAGCAGTTTTAGGGGGGCCTTCAATCAGCCCCAGCATTTT. This translates into CASSFRGAFNQPQHF.

This clonotype was recorded a few times. V and J are TRBV5-4 and TRBJ2-3; 8 bases line up with TRBD1. V shed 4 bases, J shed 0 bases, and the junction held 7 bases outside the gene matches. The CDR3 has 16 residues. Germline CDR1 and CDR2: SGHNT and YYREEE (reference sequence). CDR3 bases: TGTGCCAGCAGCCCCAGGGGGCCCACTAGCACAGATACGCAGTATTTT. Translation gives CASSPRGPTSTDTQYF.

This clonotype was observed many times. The chain recombines TRBV4-1 with TRBJ1-6; D is ambiguous. The CDR3 runs 13 residues. Germline V gene sequence: CDR1 MGHRA, CDR2 YSYEKL. The V gene lost 3 bases and the J gene lost 10 bases, with 10 bases spanning the gap. The CDR3 region is CASSHVPVSPLHF. The CDR3 region has the DNA TGCGCCAGCAGCCATGTACCCGTGTCACCCCTCCACTTT.

This clonotype was counted a few times. The chain uses TRBV5-1 and TRBJ1-1; D remains unclear. CDR3 length: 14 residues. Germline V gene sequence: CDR1 SGHRS, CDR2 YFSETQ. V shed 4 bases and J shed 1 base, with 11 bases lying between them. The CDR3 DNA reads TGCGCCAGCAGCCGGGATGGGTGGAACACTGAAGCTTTCTTT. Translating gives CASSRDGWNTEAFF.

The genes are TRBV20-1 and TRBJ2-3; the D is unclear. V gave up 3 bases and J gave up 0 bases, with 4 bases separating them. CDR3 length: 12 amino acids. CDR1 DFQATT and CDR2 SNEGSKA come from the germline V gene (reference sequence). The CDR3 region is CSASASTDTQYF. The CDR3 bases are TGCAGTGCTAGTGCTAGCACAGATACGCAGTATTTT.